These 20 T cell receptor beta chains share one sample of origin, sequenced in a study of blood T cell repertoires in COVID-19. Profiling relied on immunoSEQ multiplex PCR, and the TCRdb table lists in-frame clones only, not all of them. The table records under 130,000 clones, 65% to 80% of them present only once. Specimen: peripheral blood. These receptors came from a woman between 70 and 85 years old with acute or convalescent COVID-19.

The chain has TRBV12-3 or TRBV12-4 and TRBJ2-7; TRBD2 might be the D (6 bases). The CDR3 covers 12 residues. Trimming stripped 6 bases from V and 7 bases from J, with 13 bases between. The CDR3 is CASSPGVWEQYF. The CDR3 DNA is TGTGCCAGCAGCCCGGGAGTCTGGGAGCAGTACTTC.

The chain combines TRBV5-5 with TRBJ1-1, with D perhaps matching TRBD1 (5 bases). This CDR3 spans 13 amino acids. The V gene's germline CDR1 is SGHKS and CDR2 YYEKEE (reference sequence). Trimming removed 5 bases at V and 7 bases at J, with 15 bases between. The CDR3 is CASSLTPGLEAFF. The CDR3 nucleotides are TGTGCCAGCAGTTTAACACCGGGACTTGAAGCTTTCTTT.

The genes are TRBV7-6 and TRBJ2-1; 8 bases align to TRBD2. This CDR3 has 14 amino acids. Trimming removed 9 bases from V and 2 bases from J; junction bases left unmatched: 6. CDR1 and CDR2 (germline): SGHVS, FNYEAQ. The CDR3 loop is CASAPGGAYNEQFF. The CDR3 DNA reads TGTGCCAGTGCTCCGGGGGGGGCCTACAATGAGCAGTTCTTC.

The CDR3 DNA is TGCGCCAGCAGCTTGGATCGACAGGGGATTTCACCCCTCCACTTT. Translating it yields CASSLDRQGISPLHF. This sequence joins TRBV5-1 and TRBJ1-6, with 8 bases fitting TRBD1. The V segment lost 0 bases and the J segment 9 bases; nucleotides outside the gene matches: 5. CDR3 size: 15 residues. Germline V CDR1 and CDR2: SGHRS, YFSETQ.

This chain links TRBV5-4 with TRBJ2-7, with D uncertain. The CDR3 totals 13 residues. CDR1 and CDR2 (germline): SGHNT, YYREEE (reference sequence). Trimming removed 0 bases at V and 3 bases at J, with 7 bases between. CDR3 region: CASSLEPGYEQYF. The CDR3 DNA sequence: TGTGCCAGCAGCTTGGAACCGGGCTACGAGCAGTACTTC. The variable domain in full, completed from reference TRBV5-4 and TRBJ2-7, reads ETGVTQSPTHLIKTRGQQVTLRCSSQSGHNTVSWYQQALGQGPQFIFQYYREEENGRGNFPPRFSGLQFPNYSSELNVNALELDDSALYLCASSLEPGYEQYFGPGTRLTVT.

CDR3 in DNA: TGTGCCTGGAGTGTCCGGGGGACTTACAATCAGCCCCAGCATTTT. Residues: CAWSVRGTYNQPQHF. The chain recombines TRBV30 with TRBJ1-5; weak D call: TRBD1 (5 bases). V was shortened by 0 bases and J by 3 bases, with 12 bases between the two germline ends. This CDR3 contains 15 residues. CDR1 is GTSNPN and CDR2 is SVGIG in the germline V gene (reference sequence).

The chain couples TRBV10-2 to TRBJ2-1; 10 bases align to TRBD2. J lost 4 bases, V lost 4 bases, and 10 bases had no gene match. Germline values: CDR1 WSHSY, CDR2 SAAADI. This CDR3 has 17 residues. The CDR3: CASSGGLLAGLYNEQFF. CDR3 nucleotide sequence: TGCGCCAGCAGTGGCGGTTTACTAGCGGGGCTTTACAATGAGCAGTTCTTC.

CDR3 region: CSSLVMVHQETQYF. The DNA of the CDR3 is TGCAGCTCACTGGTAATGGTTCACCAAGAGACCCAGTACTTC. The V and J genes are TRBV29-1 and TRBJ2-5, with no clear D. The CDR3 contains 14 residues. The germline V gene has CDR1 SQVTM and CDR2 ANQGSEA. Trimming took 8 bases from V and 0 from J, leaving 16 bases between them. Full variable domain (outside the CDR3, taken from reference TRBV29-1 and TRBJ2-5): SAVISQKPSRDICQRGTSLTIQCQVDSQVTMMFWYRQQPGQSLTLIATANQGSEATYESGFVIDKFPISRPNLTFSTLTVSNMSPEDSSIYLCSSLVMVHQETQYFGPGTRLLVL.

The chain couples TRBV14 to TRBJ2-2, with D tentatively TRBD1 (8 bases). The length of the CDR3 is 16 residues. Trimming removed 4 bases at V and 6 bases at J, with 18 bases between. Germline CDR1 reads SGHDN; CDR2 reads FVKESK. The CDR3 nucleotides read TGTGCCAGCAGCCTGAGGACAGGGACTAACTCCGGGGAGCTGTTTTTT. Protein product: CASSLRTGTNSGELFF.

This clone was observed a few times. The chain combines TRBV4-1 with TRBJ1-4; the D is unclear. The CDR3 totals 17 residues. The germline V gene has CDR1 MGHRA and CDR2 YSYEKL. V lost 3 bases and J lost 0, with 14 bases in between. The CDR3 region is CASSQLHLIATNEKLFF. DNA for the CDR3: TGCGCCAGCAGCCAGCTCCACTTGATCGCAACTAATGAAAAACTGTTTTTT.

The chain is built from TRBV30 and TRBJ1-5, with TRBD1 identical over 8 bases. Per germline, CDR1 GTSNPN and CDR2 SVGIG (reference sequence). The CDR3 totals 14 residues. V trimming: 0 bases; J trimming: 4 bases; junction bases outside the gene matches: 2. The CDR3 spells CAWSVQGGNQPQHF. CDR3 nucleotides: TGTGCCTGGAGTGTACAGGGGGGGAATCAGCCCCAGCATTTT.

CDR3 amino acids: CASNSGQLTTFEQFF. CDR3 nucleotide sequence: TGTGCCAGCAACTCGGGACAGCTGACCACCTTTGAGCAGTTCTTC. J is TRBJ2-1 and V is TRBV28, with 7 bases matching TRBD1. The CDR3 is 15 amino acids. CDR1 is MDHEN, CDR2 SYDVKM, per germline. After removal of 7 bases from V and 9 bases from J, the junction contained 15 bases not matched to a gene.

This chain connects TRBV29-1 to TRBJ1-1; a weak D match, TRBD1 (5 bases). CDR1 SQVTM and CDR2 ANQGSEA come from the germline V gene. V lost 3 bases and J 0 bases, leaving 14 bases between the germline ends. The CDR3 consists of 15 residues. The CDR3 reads CSVDAGAGLNTEAFF. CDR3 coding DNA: TGCAGCGTTGATGCTGGGGCCGGTCTGAACACTGAAGCTTTCTTT.

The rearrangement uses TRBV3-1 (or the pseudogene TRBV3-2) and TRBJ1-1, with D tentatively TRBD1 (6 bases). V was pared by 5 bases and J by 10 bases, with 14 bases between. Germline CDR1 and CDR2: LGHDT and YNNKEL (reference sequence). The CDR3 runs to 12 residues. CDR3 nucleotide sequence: TGTGCCAGCAGCTTCCCAGGGGTTAGAGCTTTCTTT. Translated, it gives CASSFPGVRAFF.

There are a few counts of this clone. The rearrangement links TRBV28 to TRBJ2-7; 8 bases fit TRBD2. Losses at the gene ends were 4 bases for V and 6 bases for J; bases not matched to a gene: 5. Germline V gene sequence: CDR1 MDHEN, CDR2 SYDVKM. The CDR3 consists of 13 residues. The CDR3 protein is CASSSGLGFEQYF. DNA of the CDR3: TGTGCCAGCAGTTCGGGACTAGGCTTCGAGCAGTACTTC.

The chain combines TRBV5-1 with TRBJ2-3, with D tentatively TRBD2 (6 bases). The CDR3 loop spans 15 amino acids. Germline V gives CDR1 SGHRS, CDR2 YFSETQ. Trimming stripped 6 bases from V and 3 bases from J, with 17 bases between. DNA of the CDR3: TGCGCCAGCACGACCGGGGGATTAGGTACAGATACGCAGTATTTT. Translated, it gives CASTTGGLGTDTQYF.

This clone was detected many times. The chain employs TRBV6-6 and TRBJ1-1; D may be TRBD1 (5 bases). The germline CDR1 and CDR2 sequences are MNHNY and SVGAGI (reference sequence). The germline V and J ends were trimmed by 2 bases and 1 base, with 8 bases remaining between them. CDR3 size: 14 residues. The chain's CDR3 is CASSYTGENTEAFF. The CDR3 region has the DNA TGTGCCAGCAGTTACACGGGGGAGAACACTGAAGCTTTCTTT.

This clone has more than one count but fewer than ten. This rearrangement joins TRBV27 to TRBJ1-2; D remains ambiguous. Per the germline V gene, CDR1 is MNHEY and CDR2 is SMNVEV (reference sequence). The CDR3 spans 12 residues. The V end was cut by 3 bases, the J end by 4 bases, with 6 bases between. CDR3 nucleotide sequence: TGTGCCAGCAGTTTTGCCGGCTATGGCTACACCTTC. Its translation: CASSFAGYGYTF.

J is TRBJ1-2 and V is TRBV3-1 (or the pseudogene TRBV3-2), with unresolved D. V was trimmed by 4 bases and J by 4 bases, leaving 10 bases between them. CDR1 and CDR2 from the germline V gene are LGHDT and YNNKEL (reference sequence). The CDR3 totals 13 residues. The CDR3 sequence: CASSPPGSYGYTF. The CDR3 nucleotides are TGTGCCAGCAGCCCGCCGGGGAGCTATGGCTACACCTTC.

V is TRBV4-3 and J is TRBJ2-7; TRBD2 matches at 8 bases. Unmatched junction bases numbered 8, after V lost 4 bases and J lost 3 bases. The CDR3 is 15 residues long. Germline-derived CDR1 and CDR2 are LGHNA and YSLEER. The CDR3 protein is CASSRNRAGGYEQYF. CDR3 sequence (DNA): TGCGCCAGCAGCCGGAACAGGGCGGGGGGCTACGAGCAGTACTTC.